The 10 T cell receptor beta chains below come from one sample, sequenced in a study of human CD8 memory T cell subsets. Exhausted-like traits marked the TPEX cells, which were CCR7+ PD-1+ TIGIT+ early memory CD8+ T cells. Libraries targeted TCR beta using 5' RACE with UMIs. TCRdb re-called the 5' RACE reads and gives one entry per CDR3 protein, without DNA. The table lists some 7,000 distinct CDR3 sequences. The material sequenced was CD8+ T cells from PBMCs. The receptors shown here come from a human donor in good health.

Its frequency marks this clonotype as medium-sized. The V and J genes are TRBV29-1 and TRBJ2-7; checking the TCRdb D call of TRBD1 is not possible without DNA. The CDR3 has 16 amino acids. Germline assignment: CDR1 SQVTM and CDR2 ANQGSEA. The CDR3 spells CSVEEDTGTPQHEQYF.

This CDR3 reads CASSIGGGQDTQYF. This chain uses TRBV19 with TRBJ2-3; TCRdb's D call of TRBD1 is untestable without DNA. This CDR3 has 14 residues. Germline values: CDR1 LNHDA, CDR2 SQIVND (reference sequence).

The V gene is TRBV7-2, the J gene TRBJ2-7; TCRdb proposes TRBD1, but this gene call is untestable without DNA. The CDR3 length is 15 residues. CDR1 is SGHTA and CDR2 is FQGNSA in the germline V gene. The CDR3 region is CASSLDAGGRWEQYF.

The rearrangement joins TRBV20-1 to TRBJ1-5. The CDR3 has 16 amino acids. In germline, CDR1 is DFQATT, CDR2 SNEGSKA (reference sequence). CDR3 residues: CSASSRATDSNQPQHF.

The V and J genes are TRBV2 and TRBJ1-5. Germline CDR1 reads SNHLY; CDR2 reads FYNNEI. The CDR3 is made up of 15 amino acids. CDR3: CASSGIGRSNQPQHF.

The chain uses TRBV2 and TRBJ2-5; TCRdb gives TRBD1 as the D gene, but with no DNA this cannot be confirmed. The CDR3 has 13 amino acids. CDR1 is SNHLY and CDR2 is FYNNEI in the germline V gene. The CDR3 sequence is CASRPAPQETQYF.

The rearrangement joins TRBV23-1 to TRBJ1-1; the TRBD1 assignment by TCRdb is unverifiable without DNA. TRBV23-1 is identified as an open reading frame with a role that is uncertain. CDR3 length: 16 residues. CDR3: CASSQWGGSAYTEAFF.

The gene calls are TRBV11-3 and TRBJ2-3; TCRdb indicates TRBD1, and absent DNA this call remains unverified. Germline V gives CDR1 SGHNT, CDR2 YENEEA. This CDR3 has 14 amino acids. CDR3 sequence reads: CASSLVGGADTQYF.

J is TRBJ1-5 and V is TRBV7-2; the D call from TCRdb, TRBD1, cannot be confirmed without DNA. CDR1 is SGHTA and CDR2 is FQGNSA in the germline V gene. CDR3 length equals 16 residues. CDR3 sequence: CASSLTAGGSNQPQHF.

The chain is built from TRBV27 and TRBJ2-3; TCRdb designates TRBD1, a call that cannot be tested without DNA. The CDR3 sequence is 14 residues long. Looked up from germline, CDR1 is MNHEY and CDR2 is SMNVEV (reference sequence). Here the CDR3 reads CASSPGLYTDTQYF.